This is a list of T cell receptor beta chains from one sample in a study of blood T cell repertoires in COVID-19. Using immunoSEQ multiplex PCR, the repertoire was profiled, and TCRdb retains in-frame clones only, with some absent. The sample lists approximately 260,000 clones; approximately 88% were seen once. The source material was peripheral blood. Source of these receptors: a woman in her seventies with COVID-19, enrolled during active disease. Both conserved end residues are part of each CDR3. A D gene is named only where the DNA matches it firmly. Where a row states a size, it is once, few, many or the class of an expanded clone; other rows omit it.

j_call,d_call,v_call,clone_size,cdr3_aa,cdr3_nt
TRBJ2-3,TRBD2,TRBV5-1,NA,CASSQVRGRADTQYF,TGCGCCAGCAGCCAAGTTCGCGGGAGGGCAGATACGCAGTATTTT
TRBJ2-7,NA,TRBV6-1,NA,CASSEAGGFYEQYF,TGTGCCAGCAGTGAAGCGGGAGGTTTCTACGAGCAGTACTTC
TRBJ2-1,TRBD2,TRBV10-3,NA,CAIEGGSAGEQFF,TGTGCCATCGAGGGCGGGAGTGCAGGAGAGCAGTTCTTC
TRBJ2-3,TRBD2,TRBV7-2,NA,CASSLRLAGTTDTQYF,TGTGCCAGCAGCTTAAGGCTAGCGGGGACCACAGATACGCAGTATTTT
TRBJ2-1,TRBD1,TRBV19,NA,CASRITGDNEQFF,TGTGCCAGTAGGATAACAGGGGACAATGAGCAGTTCTTC
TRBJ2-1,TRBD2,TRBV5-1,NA,CASSRGRGLDDSYNEQFF,TGCGCCAGCAGCCGGGGGAGGGGTTTGGATGACTCCTACAATGAGCAGTTCTTC
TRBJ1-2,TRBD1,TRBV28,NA,CASRPGQVNYGYTF,TGTGCCAGCAGGCCCGGACAGGTCAACTATGGCTACACCTTC
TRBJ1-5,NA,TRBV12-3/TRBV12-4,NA,CASSFGGQPQHF,TGTGCCAGCAGTTTCGGGGGGCAGCCCCAGCATTTT
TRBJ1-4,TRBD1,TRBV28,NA,CASSSFGTENEKLFF,TGTGCCAGCAGTTCCTTCGGGACAGAGAATGAAAAACTGTTTTTT
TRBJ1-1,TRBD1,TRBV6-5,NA,CASRSDRENTEAFF,TGTGCCAGCAGATCGGACAGGGAGAACACTGAAGCTTTCTTT
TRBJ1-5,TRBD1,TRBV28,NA,CASRLQGEKAPQHF,TGTGCCAGCAGACTACAGGGGGAGAAAGCGCCCCAGCATTTT
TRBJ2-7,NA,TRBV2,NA,CASRQLNEQYF,TGTGCCAGCAGACAGCTTAACGAGCAGTACTTC
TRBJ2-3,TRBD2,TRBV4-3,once,CASSPSGSSGTIDTQYF,TGCGCCAGCAGCCCCTCGGGGTCTAGCGGGACGATAGATACGCAGTATTTT
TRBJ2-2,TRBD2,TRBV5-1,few,CASSLSTSGNTGELFF,TGCGCCAGCAGCTTGTCGACTAGCGGGAACACCGGGGAGCTGTTTTTT
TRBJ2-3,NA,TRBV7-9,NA,CASSPPTRVSDTQYF,TGTGCCAGCAGCCCTCCCACGAGGGTTTCAGATACGCAGTATTTT
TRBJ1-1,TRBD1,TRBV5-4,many,CASSRGQGGTEAFF,TGTGCCAGCAGCCGGGGACAGGGCGGCACTGAAGCTTTCTTT
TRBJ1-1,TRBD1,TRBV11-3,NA,CASSFGTGNVGHTEAFF,TGTGCCAGCAGCTTCGGGACAGGGAATGTGGGGCACACTGAAGCTTTCTTT
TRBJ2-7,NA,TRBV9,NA,CASSVYGGKGNEQYF,TGTGCCAGCAGCGTCTATGGCGGGAAAGGTAACGAGCAGTACTTC
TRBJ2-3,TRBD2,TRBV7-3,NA,CASSPGSGRDTQYF,TGTGCCAGCAGCCCGGGAAGCGGGAGAGATACGCAGTATTTT
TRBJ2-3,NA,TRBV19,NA,CASSIVGGDTQYF,TGTGCCAGTAGTATAGTAGGGGGAGATACGCAGTATTTT